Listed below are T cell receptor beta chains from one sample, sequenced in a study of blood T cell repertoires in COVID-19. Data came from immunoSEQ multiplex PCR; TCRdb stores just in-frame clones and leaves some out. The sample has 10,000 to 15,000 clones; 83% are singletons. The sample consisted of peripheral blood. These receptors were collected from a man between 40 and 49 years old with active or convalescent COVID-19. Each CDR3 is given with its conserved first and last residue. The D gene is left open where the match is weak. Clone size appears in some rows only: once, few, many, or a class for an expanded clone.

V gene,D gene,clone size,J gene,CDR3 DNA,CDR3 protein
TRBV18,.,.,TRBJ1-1,TGTGCCAGCTCACAGGGGGAACACACTGAAGCTTTCTTT,CASSQGEHTEAFF
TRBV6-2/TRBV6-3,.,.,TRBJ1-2,TGTGCCAGCAGCTCGTCACTCCAGGGCGCCTATGGCTACACCTTC,CASSSSLQGAYGYTF
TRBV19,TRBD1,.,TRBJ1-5,TGTGCCAGTAGGACCCCGGGACAGGGCAATCAGCCCCAGCATTTT,CASRTPGQGNQPQHF
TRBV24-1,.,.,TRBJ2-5,TGTGCCACCAGTGAAGGGGCCCAAGAGACCCAGTACTTC,CATSEGAQETQYF
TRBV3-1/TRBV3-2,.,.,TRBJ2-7,TGTGCCAGCAGCCCCCAACAGGCTCCCTCCTACGAGCAGTACTTC,CASSPQQAPSYEQYF
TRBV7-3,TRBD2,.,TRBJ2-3,TGTGCCAGCAGCTTTGGCGGGAGGGACGCAGATACGCAGTATTTT,CASSFGGRDADTQYF
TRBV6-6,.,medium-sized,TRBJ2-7,TGTGCCAGCAGTTCGCCCGGACACTGGCAGTACTTC,CASSSPGHWQYF
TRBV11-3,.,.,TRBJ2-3,TGTGCCAGCAGCTTAGGACAGCCAGATACGCAGTATTTT,CASSLGQPDTQYF
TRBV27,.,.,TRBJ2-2,TGTGCCAGCAGGCGGGGCGGAGGGACCGGGGAGCTGTTTTTT,CASRRGGGTGELFF
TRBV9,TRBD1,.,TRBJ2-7,TGTGCCAGCAGCGCGAACAGGGGGTCCGGCGAGCAGTACTTC,CASSANRGSGEQYF
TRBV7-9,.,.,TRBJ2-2,TGTGCCAGCAGCTTAGTAGCCGCGAACACCGGGGAGCTGTTTTTT,CASSLVAANTGELFF
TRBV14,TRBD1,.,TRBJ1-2,TGTGCCAGCAGCCTAACAGGGGGCTATGGCTACACCTTC,CASSLTGGYGYTF
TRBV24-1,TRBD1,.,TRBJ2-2,TGTGCCACCGGGACAGTAGCTTCGAACACCGGGGAGCTGTTTTTT,CATGTVASNTGELFF
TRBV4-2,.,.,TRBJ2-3,TGTGCCAGCCGGGGGACAGACGCTTCAGATACGCAGTATTTT,CASRGTDASDTQYF
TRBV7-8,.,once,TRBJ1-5,TGTGCCAGCAGCTTAGGGAGGGCGGAGGAGGAAGATGAGCCCCAGCATTTT,CASSLGRAEEEDEPQHF
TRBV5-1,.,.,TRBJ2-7,TGCGCCAGCAGCTTCACAGGGGGGGGGTACGAGCAGTACTTC,CASSFTGGGYEQYF
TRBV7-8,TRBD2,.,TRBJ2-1,TGTGCCAGCAGCTTAACCGGGACTAGAGGAGATGAGCAGTTCTTC,CASSLTGTRGDEQFF
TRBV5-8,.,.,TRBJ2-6,TGTGCCAGCAGCTTGACACAGAACTCTGGGGCCAACGTCCTGACTTTC,CASSLTQNSGANVLTF
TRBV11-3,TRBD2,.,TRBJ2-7,TGTGCCAGCAGCTTAGGTCTTCAGGGTAGCGGGAGGGAAATCTACGAGCAGTACTTC,CASSLGLQGSGREIYEQYF
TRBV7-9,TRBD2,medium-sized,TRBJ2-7,TGTGCCAGCAGCTTAATAATTGGACTAGCGGGGGCCTACGAGCAGTACTTC,CASSLIIGLAGAYEQYF
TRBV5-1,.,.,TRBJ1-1,TGCGCCAGCAGCTCTACTATAACGGGAGCTGAAGCTTTCTTT,CASSSTITGAEAFF
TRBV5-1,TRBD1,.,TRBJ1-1,TGCGCCAGCAGCAGGGCACCGGGACAGGGGAACACTGAAGCTTTCTTT,CASSRAPGQGNTEAFF
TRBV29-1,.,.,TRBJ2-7,TGCAGCGTTGAAGATGGGGCTAGCGAATCCTACGAGCAGTACTTC,CSVEDGASESYEQYF
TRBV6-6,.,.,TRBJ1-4,TGTGCCAGCAGTTACCTGACAGATGCAACTAATGAAAAACTGTTTTTT,CASSYLTDATNEKLFF
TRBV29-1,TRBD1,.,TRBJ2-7,TGCAGCGTTGGGGACAGGGGACGGTACGAGCAGTACTTC,CSVGDRGRYEQYF
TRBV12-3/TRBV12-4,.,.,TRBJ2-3,TGTGCCAGCAGTCCAGGGGCAGATACGCAGTATTTT,CASSPGADTQYF
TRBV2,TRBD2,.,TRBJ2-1,TGTGCCAGCGAAGCGGGACCTAACAATGAGCAGTTCTTC,CASEAGPNNEQFF
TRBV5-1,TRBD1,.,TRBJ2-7,TGCGCCAGCAGCACCGGACAGGCCCGAGGGCGGTCCTACGAGCAGTACTTC,CASSTGQARGRSYEQYF
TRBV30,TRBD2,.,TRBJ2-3,TGTGCCTGGAGGCCCGGGACTAGCGCAGATACGCAGTATTTT,CAWRPGTSADTQYF
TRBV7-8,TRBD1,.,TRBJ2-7,TGTGCCAGCAGCTTAACGGGGACAGGGGTATCCTACGAGCAGTACTTC,CASSLTGTGVSYEQYF
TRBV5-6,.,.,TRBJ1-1,TGTGCCAGTAAGGGCGGGGGGCAGAACTTAGAAGCTTTCTTT,CASKGGGQNLEAFF
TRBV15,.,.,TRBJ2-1,TGTGCCACAAGTGACATTACAGCCTACAATGAGCAGTTCTTC,CATSDITAYNEQFF
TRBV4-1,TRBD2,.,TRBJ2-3,TGCGCCAGCAGTCGTTCGCCTAGCGGGAGTACAGATACGCAGTATTTT,CASSRSPSGSTDTQYF
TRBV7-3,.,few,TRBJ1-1,TGTGCCAGCAGCCCCGAACCCACCTTTAGCACTGAAGCTTTCTTT,CASSPEPTFSTEAFF
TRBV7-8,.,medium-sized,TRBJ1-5,TGTGCCAGCAGCGCTGAAAGGGGCGGAGGGCAGCCCCAGCATTTT,CASSAERGGGQPQHF
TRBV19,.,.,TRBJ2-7,TGTGCCACCACTCGCGGAGGAGCCTCCTACGAGCAGTACTTC,CATTRGGASYEQYF
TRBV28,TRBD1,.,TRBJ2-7,TGTGCCAGCACGGGACAGAACGAGCAGTACTTC,CASTGQNEQYF
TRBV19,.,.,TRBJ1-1,TGTGCCAGTAGTGTCAGGGCGATGAACACTGAAGCTTTCTTT,CASSVRAMNTEAFF
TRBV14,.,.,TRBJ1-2,TGTGCCAGCAGCCTAGGACAGAATTATGGCTACACCTTC,CASSLGQNYGYTF
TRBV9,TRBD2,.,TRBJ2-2,TGTGCCAGCAGCGTAAGGACTAGCGGCACCGGGGAGCTGTTTTTT,CASSVRTSGTGELFF